The clone carrying this T cell receptor (beta chain) was counted a single time. The antigen remains undetermined. TCRdb's copy holds only in-frame clones and misses some; the assay was immunoSEQ multiplex PCR. The sample has 140,000 or so clones, around 90% seen once; the top ten hold around 3.5%. CDR3 size: 16 residues. V was shortened by 5 bases and J by 5 bases, with 22 bases between the two germline ends. CDR1 is MNHNY and CDR2 is SVGAGI in the germline V gene (reference sequence). These data come from a study of T cell responses to AZD1222 COVID-19 vaccine. Study-level findings and limits: Two doses of AZD1222 preceded a rise in Spike-specific TCR breadth and depth. In all cases, repertoires were sampled only after the peak T cell response.

Material: peripheral blood, obtained on day 0 of AZD1222 vaccination. The clonotype comes from an adult in good health. The chain employs TRBV6-6 and TRBJ2-7; TRBD2 is a possible D gene (7 bases). In DNA form, the CDR3 reads TGTGCCAGCAGTGCCCTTGGGGGGGCCGATTGGGACGAGCAGTACTTC. It codes for CASSALGGADWDEQYF.